The 18 T cell receptor beta chains below come from one sample, sequenced in a study of cytomegalovirus exposure and HLA in healthy donors. Sequencing was performed with immunoSEQ multiplex PCR; in TCRdb, only in-frame clones are kept and a portion is missing. The repertoire holds 45,000 to 65,000 clones, 89% seen once, with about 15% in the top ten. The specimen was PBMCs. Every receptor here comes from a woman in her late teens or twenties in good health and CMV-seronegative.

J is TRBJ1-1 and V is TRBV29-1, with TRBD1 identical over 7 bases. The J segment lost 4 bases and the V segment lost 5 bases, leaving 7 bases of the junction unmatched. The germline CDR1 and CDR2 sequences are SQVTM and ANQGSEA. This CDR3 region has 13 residues. The CDR3 sequence is CSVQGGVSTEAFF. Here the CDR3 DNA reads TGCAGCGTTCAAGGGGGCGTGAGCACTGAAGCTTTCTTT.

This sequence joins TRBV7-2 and TRBJ1-2; 9 bases fit TRBD1. The germline CDR1 and CDR2 sequences are SGHTA and FQGNSA. This CDR3 comprises 13 residues. Unmatched junction bases numbered 4, after V lost 5 bases and J lost 6 bases. The CDR3 DNA reads TGTGCCAGCAGCCCAACAGGGGGCAATGGCTACACCTTC. Amino acids: CASSPTGGNGYTF.

The chain links TRBV29-1 to TRBJ2-5; TRBD1 agrees at 9 bases. Germline CDR1 and CDR2: SQVTM and ANQGSEA. The CDR3 is made up of 14 amino acids. Trimming removed 6 bases from V and 0 bases from J; junction bases left unmatched: 5. The DNA of the CDR3 is TGCAGCGTGAGGGGACAGGGCCACCAAGAGACCCAGTACTTC. Its translation: CSVRGQGHQETQYF. Full variable domain (missing parts from reference TRBV29-1 and TRBJ2-5): SAVISQKPSRDICQRGTSLTIQCQVDSQVTMMFWYRQQPGQSLTLIATANQGSEATYESGFVIDKFPISRPNLTFSTLTVSNMSPEDSSIYLCSVRGQGHQETQYFGPGTRLLVL.

This clone has a single count. The chain has TRBV4-3 and TRBJ2-2; 8 bases line up with TRBD1. From germline, CDR1 is LGHNA and CDR2 YSLEER. The CDR3 has 14 residues. V gave up 0 bases and J gave up 6 bases; unmatched junction bases: 0. CDR3 protein: CASSQDRGPGELFF. For the CDR3, the DNA is TGCGCCAGCAGCCAAGACAGGGGGCCCGGGGAGCTGTTTTTT.

The chain couples TRBV6-5 to TRBJ1-2; a weak D match, TRBD1 (6 bases). The CDR3 contains 13 residues. V was shortened by 6 bases and J by 4 bases, with 12 bases between the two germline ends. CDR1 is MNHEY, CDR2 SVGAGI, per germline. The CDR3 nucleotides read TGTGCCAGCAGCTCACAGGGCGTCTATGGCTACACCTTC. Protein sequence: CASSSQGVYGYTF.

This clone has only a few counts. The rearrangement links TRBV4-3 to TRBJ1-1; D is uncertain. The V gene's germline CDR1 is LGHNA and CDR2 YSLEER. This CDR3 spans 13 amino acids. V was cut by 3 bases and J by 2 bases, with 7 bases left in between. The CDR3: CASSHTGNTEAFF. DNA for the CDR3: TGCGCCAGCAGCCACACGGGAAACACTGAAGCTTTCTTT.

The chain uses TRBV7-2 and TRBJ1-1, with D uncertain. This CDR3 is built from 13 residues. Germline lookup yields CDR1 SGHTA and CDR2 FQGNSA. V lost 5 bases and J lost 1, with 8 bases in between. The CDR3 region is CASSAAGNTEAFF. CDR3 DNA sequence: TGTGCCAGCAGCGCCGCAGGGAACACTGAAGCTTTCTTT.

The CDR3 region is CASSQGAYNSPLHF. The CDR3 DNA sequence: TGTGCCAGCAGTCAAGGGGCTTATAATTCACCCCTCCACTTT. This chain links TRBV27 with TRBJ1-6; the D gene is possibly TRBD1 (5 bases). Deletions cut 5 bases from V and 4 bases from J, with 9 bases between. Germline loops: CDR1 MNHEY, CDR2 SMNVEV (reference sequence). The CDR3 spans 14 residues.

V gene TRBV10-3 combines with J gene TRBJ1-3; D may be TRBD1 (5 bases). The V gene lost 10 bases and the J gene lost 6 bases, with 13 bases spanning the gap. Germline CDR1 is ENHRY and CDR2 is SYGVKD. The CDR3 contains 12 residues. The chain's CDR3 is CATHDSANTIYF. The CDR3, as DNA: TGTGCCACCCATGACAGCGCAAACACCATATATTTT.

The chain carries TRBV28 and TRBJ2-7; the D is unclear. Germline loops: CDR1 MDHEN, CDR2 SYDVKM. With 3 bases removed from V and 1 base from J, the gap between germline ends came to 10 bases. This CDR3 is 14 amino acids long. The CDR3 protein is CASSFPGDSYEQYF. DNA for the CDR3: TGTGCCAGCAGTTTCCCCGGAGATTCCTACGAGCAGTACTTC.

This clone was recorded a few times. The V and J genes are TRBV28 and TRBJ2-4; TRBD2 might be the D (5 bases). The CDR3 covers 13 residues. The V gene's germline CDR1 is MDHEN and CDR2 SYDVKM. Trimming removed 8 bases from V and 8 bases from J, with 16 bases in between. The CDR3 sequence: CASRRPGVDIQYF. CDR3 DNA: TGTGCCAGCCGGAGGCCAGGAGTTGACATTCAGTACTTC.

This clone came up once. As DNA, the CDR3 is TGTGCCAGCAGCCAGACAGGGGGGAACTATAATTCACCCCTCCACTTT. This translates into CASSQTGGNYNSPLHF. The chain links TRBV14 to TRBJ1-6, with TRBD1 matching 9 bases. Germline loops: CDR1 SGHDN, CDR2 FVKESK. Trimming removed 3 bases from V and 3 bases from J; junction bases left unmatched: 3. This CDR3 spans 16 amino acids.

V is TRBV11-1 and J is TRBJ2-5; TRBD1 is a possible D gene (5 bases). CDR1 is SGHAT and CDR2 is FQDESV in the germline V gene (reference sequence). The CDR3 has 15 residues. Trimming shortened V by 2 bases and J by 5 bases, and 15 bases separated the two germline ends. In DNA form, the CDR3 reads TGTGCCAGCAGCTTAAGCATGAAAGGGGCGGAGACCCAGTACTTC. Its translation is CASSLSMKGAETQYF.

The chain recombines TRBV6-1 with TRBJ1-5; 7 positions agree with TRBD1. V lost 4 bases, J lost 1 base, and 4 bases stayed unmatched. CDR1 is MNHNS, CDR2 SASEGT, per germline. The length of the CDR3 is 15 residues. The CDR3 is CASSVYRGSNQPQHF. The CDR3 DNA reads TGTGCCAGCAGTGTCTACAGGGGAAGCAATCAGCCCCAGCATTTT.

The genes are TRBV6-5 and TRBJ1-5; D not certain. V gave up 5 bases and J gave up 4 bases, with 12 bases separating them. This CDR3 region has 14 residues. Per germline, CDR1 MNHEY and CDR2 SVGAGI. The CDR3 sequence: CASSRTGSNQPQHF. For the CDR3, the DNA is TGTGCCAGCAGTCGGACTGGGTCGAATCAGCCCCAGCATTTT.

The chain has TRBV4-1 and TRBJ1-2; 9 nucleotides line up with TRBD1. The CDR3 runs to 13 residues. Trimming cost V 4 bases and J 8 bases; bases outside gene matches: 5. CDR1 and CDR2 (germline): MGHRA, YSYEKL. As DNA, the CDR3 is TGCGCCAGCAGCCCGAGACAGGGGGGAGGCTACACCTTC. It encodes CASSPRQGGGYTF.

The chain is built from TRBV9 and TRBJ2-1; 8 bases are shared with TRBD2. The J segment lost 7 bases and the V segment lost 0 bases, leaving 6 bases of the junction unmatched. CDR3 length equals 15 residues. Looked up from germline, CDR1 is SGDLS and CDR2 is YYNGEE. This CDR3 reads CASSVAGGAGNEQFF. The CDR3 region has the DNA TGTGCCAGCAGCGTAGCCGGGGGGGCGGGGAATGAGCAGTTCTTC.

V is TRBV28 and J is TRBJ1-2; 10 bases line up with TRBD1. Per germline, CDR1 MDHEN and CDR2 SYDVKM. The CDR3 sequence is 16 residues long. V dropped 4 bases and J dropped 7; count of bases not matched to a gene: 12. As DNA, the CDR3 is TGTGCCAGCAGTTCCACAAAAGACAGGGGGCGCGGTGGCTACACCTTC. Translated, it gives CASSSTKDRGRGGYTF.